This T cell receptor beta chain was captured by sequencing in a study of T cell repertoires in cytomegalovirus infection. For the study at large: An indication of both CMV infection and matching HLA type came from public TCR beta signatures.

MiXCR, run by TCRdb on the reads, gives a single entry per CDR3 protein. The sample holds about 530,000 distinct CDR3 sequences, approximately 25% seen once. Findings and caveats of the study: CMV carriers having the relevant HLA were flagged by cumulative public TCR beta family frequency. Clonotype analysis showed dominance of the ex vivo response by HLA-C-restricted CMV-specific TCR beta clonotypes.

V was pared by 6 bases and J by 3 bases, with 7 bases between. The CDR3 length is 12 residues. Regarding this clonotype: Antigen unknown.

The sequencing input was PBMCs. The chain uses TRBV12-3 or TRBV12-4 and TRBJ2-3; D not resolved. This sequence originates from a human donor in good health (CMV status not recorded). Some clones in this sample may be carry-over from other donors' samples. The CDR3 region has the DNA TGTGCCAGCAGCTATCGGACAGATACGCAGTATTTT. Residues: CASSYRTDTQYF.